The T cell receptor beta chain under discussion was sequenced for a study of cytotoxic CD8 clonotypes in ibrutinib-treated CLL. For the study at large: The cohort had ten to eleven relapsed/refractory and 15 treatment-naive patients, around 18 IGHV unmutated. Regarding the study as a whole: Pretreatment clonality was elevated relative to age-matched healthy donors and paralleled circulating CD8+ T-cell counts.

Looked up from germline, CDR1 is MNHEY and CDR2 is SMNVEV (reference sequence). This CDR3 region has 15 residues. Trimming took off 5 bases at V and 2 bases at J, with 15 bases between the two ends. Produced via immunoSEQ multiplex PCR; TCRdb's table is partial and in-frame only. The sample has more than 200,000 clones; around three quarters are singletons. Worth noting for this clone: Its antigen is unidentified.

This sequence joins TRBV27 and TRBJ1-1, with D maybe TRBD1 (5 bases). The starting material was PBMCs, obtained after 24 months of ibrutinib treatment. The receptor was derived from a human donor with chronic lymphocytic leukemia. The CDR3 protein is CASSAWDLPNTEAFF. The CDR3 nucleotides read TGTGCCAGCAGTGCTTGGGACCTACCAAACACTGAAGCTTTCTTT.